This T cell receptor beta chain emerged from a study of immune characterization of retroperitoneal liposarcoma. TCRdb used MiXCR to reprocess the PCR reads, holding one entry per CDR3 protein. The sample holds about 11,000 distinct CDR3 sequences; approximately 50% are singletons and the top ten take about 9.4%. The CDR3 totals 13 residues. Germline V gene data show CDR1 as SGHTA and CDR2 as FQGNSA. The source of this sequence is a female donor with retroperitoneal liposarcoma. This rearrangement joins TRBV7-2 to TRBJ2-1, with no clear D. The J call may be wrong; the DNA end is better matched by TRBJ2-7. Source material: tumor tissue. DNA for the CDR3: TGTGCCAGCAGCTTAGACCCTTCCAATGAGCAGTACTTC. Its protein product is CASSLDPSNEQYF.